This TCR beta chain appears in the sequencing data of a study of cytomegalovirus exposure and HLA in healthy donors. PCR was performed using 60 Vbeta and 13 Jbeta primers. Some clones are missing from TCRdb's copy, which holds only in-frame ones; the method was immunoSEQ multiplex PCR. The data show roughly 240,000 clones, about 81% seen once. The donors gave bone marrow, and they were healthy. J was trimmed by 9 bases and V by 9 bases; bases with no gene match: 22. Germline values: CDR1 MRHNA, CDR2 SNTAGT. This CDR3 has 19 residues. The clonotype comes from a woman between 35 and 50 years old in good health and CMV-seropositive. The sample was PBMCs. The J gene is TRBJ2-1, the V gene TRBV6-4, with 14 positions matching TRBD2. The CDR3 DNA follows: TGTGCCAGTTCCCCTCCAAGGGGGACTAGCGGGAGACGAGGCGGTGAGCAGTTCTTC. This gives the protein CASSPPRGTSGRRGGEQFF.